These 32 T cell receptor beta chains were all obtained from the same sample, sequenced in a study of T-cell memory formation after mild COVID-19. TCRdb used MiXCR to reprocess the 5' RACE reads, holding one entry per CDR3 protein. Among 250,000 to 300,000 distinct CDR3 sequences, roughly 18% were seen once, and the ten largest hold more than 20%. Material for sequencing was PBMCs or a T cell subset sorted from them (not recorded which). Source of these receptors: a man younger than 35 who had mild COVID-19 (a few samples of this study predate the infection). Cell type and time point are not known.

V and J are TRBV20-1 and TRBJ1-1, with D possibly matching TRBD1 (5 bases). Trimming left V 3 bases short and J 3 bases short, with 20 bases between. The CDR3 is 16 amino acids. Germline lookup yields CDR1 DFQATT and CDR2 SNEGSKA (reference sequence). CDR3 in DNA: TGCAGTGCTAGTAGCTCCTTGGGGGTGGGCTACACTGAAGCTTTCTTT. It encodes CSASSSLGVGYTEAFF.

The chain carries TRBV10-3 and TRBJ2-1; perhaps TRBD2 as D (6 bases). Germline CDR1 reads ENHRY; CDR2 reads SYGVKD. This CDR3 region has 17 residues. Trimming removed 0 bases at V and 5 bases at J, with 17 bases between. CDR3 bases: TGTGCCATCAGTGAGTCGGAGGGAGTCGCCACACACAATGAGCAGTTCTTC. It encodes CAISESEGVATHNEQFF.

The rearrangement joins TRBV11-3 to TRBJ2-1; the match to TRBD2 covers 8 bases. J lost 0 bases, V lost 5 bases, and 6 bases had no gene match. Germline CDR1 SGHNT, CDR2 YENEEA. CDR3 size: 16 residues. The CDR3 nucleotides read TGTGCCAGCAGCCCGGCCGGGACTAGCTCCTACAATGAGCAGTTCTTC. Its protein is CASSPAGTSSYNEQFF.

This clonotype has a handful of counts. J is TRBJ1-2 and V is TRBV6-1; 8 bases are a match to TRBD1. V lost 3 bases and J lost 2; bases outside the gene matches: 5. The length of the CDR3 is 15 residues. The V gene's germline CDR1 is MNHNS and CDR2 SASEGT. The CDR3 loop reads CASSELRDRNYGYTF. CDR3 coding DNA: TGTGCCAGCAGTGAGCTCCGGGACAGGAACTATGGCTACACCTTC.

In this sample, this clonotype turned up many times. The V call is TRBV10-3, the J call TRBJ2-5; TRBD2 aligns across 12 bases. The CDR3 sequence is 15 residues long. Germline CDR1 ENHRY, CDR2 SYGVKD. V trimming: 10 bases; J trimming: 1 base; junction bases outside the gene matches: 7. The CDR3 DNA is TGTGCCAGCCTCCCTAGCGGGGGGGCCCAAGAGACCCAGTACTTC. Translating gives CASLPSGGAQETQYF.

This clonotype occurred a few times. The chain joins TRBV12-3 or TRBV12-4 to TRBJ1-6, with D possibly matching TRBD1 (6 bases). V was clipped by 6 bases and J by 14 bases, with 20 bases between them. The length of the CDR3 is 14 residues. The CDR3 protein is CASSFSRQAGALHF. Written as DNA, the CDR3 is TGTGCCAGCAGCTTTTCTCGACAGGCTGGGGCCCTCCACTTT.

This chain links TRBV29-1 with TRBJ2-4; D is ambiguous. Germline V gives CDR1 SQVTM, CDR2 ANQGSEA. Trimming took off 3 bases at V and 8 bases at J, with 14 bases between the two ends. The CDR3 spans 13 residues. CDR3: CSVDVEGSDIQYF. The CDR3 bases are TGCAGCGTTGACGTTGAAGGGTCGGACATTCAGTACTTC.

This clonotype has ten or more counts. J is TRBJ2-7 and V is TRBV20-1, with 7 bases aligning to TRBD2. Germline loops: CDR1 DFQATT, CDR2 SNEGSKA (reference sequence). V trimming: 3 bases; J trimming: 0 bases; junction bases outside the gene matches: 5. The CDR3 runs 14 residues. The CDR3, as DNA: TGCAGTGCTAGGTCGAGCGGGGACTCCTACGAGCAGTACTTC. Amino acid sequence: CSARSSGDSYEQYF.

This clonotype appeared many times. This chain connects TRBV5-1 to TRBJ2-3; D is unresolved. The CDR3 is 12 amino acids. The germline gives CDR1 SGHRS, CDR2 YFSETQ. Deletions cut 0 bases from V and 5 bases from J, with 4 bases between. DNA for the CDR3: TGCGCCAGCAGCTTGGAAGGAGATACGCAGTATTTT. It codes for CASSLEGDTQYF.

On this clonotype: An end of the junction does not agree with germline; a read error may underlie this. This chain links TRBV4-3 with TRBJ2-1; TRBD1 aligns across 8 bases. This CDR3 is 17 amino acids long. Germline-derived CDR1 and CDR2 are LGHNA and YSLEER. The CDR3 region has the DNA TGCGCCAGCAGCCAAGCAGGGGACAGGATCTTTTACAGTGAGCAGTTCTTC. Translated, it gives CASSQAGDRIFYSEQFF.

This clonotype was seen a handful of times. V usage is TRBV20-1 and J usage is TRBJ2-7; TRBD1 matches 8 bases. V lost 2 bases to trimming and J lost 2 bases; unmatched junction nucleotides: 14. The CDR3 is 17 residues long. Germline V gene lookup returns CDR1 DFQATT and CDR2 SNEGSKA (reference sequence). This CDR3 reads CSARSPGQGTRTYEQYV. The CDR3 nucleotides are TGCAGTGCTAGAAGTCCTGGACAGGGTACAAGGACCTACGAGCAGTACGTC.

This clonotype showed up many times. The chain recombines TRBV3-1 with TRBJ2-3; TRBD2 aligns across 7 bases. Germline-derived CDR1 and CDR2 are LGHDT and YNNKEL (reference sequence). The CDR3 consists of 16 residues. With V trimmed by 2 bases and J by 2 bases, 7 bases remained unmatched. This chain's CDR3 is CASSQYGKRDTDTQYF. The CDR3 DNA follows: TGTGCCAGCAGCCAATATGGGAAGCGGGACACAGATACGCAGTATTTT.

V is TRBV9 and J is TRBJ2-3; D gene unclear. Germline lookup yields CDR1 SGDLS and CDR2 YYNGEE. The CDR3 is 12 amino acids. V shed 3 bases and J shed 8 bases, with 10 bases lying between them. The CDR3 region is CASSEAIGTQYF. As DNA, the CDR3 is TGTGCCAGCAGCGAGGCAATTGGTACGCAGTATTTT.

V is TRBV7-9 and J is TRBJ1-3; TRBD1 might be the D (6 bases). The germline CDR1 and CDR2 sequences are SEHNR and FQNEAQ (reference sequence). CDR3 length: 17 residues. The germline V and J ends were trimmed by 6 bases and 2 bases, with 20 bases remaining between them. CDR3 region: CASSSILPGTTGNTIYF. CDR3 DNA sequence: TGTGCCAGCAGTTCGATACTCCCCGGGACAACTGGAAACACCATATATTTT. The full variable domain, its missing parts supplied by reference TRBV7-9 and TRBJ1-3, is DTGVSQNPRHKITKRGQNVTFRCDPISEHNRLYWYRQTLGQGPEFLTYFQNEAQLEKSRLLSDRFSAERPKGSFSTLEIQRTEQGDSAMYLCASSSILPGTTGNTIYFGEGSWLTVV.

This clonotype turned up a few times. CDR3 sequence reads: CASSLRQARGGQYF. The CDR3 nucleotides read TGTGCCAGCAGTTTAAGGCAGGCGCGAGGCGGGCAGTACTTC. V usage is TRBV12-3 or TRBV12-4 and J usage is TRBJ2-7; D gene ambiguous. This CDR3 region has 14 residues. Trimming stripped 2 bases from V and 9 bases from J, with 17 bases between.

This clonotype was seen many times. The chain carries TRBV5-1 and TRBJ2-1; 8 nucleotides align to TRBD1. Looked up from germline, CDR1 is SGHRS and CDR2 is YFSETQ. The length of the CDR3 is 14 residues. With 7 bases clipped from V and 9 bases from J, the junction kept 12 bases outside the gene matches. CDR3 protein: CASHETGAEGEQFF. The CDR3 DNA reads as TGCGCCAGCCACGAGACAGGGGCAGAGGGTGAGCAGTTCTTC. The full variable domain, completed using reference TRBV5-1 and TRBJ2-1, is KAGVTQTPRYLIKTRGQQVTLSCSPISGHRSVSWYQQTPGQGLQFLFEYFSETQRNKGNFPGRFSGRQFSNSRSEMNVSTLELGDSALYLCASHETGAEGEQFFGPGTRLTVL.

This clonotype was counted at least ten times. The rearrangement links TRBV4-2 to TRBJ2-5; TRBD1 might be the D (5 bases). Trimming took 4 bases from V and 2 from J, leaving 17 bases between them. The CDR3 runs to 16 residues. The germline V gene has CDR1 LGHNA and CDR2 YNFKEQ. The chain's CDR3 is CASSLSSAGPQETQYF. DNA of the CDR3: TGTGCCAGCAGCCTGTCCTCGGCAGGGCCTCAAGAGACCCAGTACTTC.

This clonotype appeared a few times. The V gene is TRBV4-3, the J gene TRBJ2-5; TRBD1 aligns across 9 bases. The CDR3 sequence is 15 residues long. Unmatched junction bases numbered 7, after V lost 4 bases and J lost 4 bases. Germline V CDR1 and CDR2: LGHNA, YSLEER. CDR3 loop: CASSLEPGQGETQYF. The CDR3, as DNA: TGCGCCAGCAGCCTTGAACCGGGACAGGGAGAGACCCAGTACTTC.

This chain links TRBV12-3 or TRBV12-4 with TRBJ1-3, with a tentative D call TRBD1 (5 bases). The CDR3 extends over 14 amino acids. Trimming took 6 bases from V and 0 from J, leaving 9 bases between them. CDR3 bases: TGTGCCAGCAGCGACAGTGCCTCTGGAAACACCATATATTTT. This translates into CASSDSASGNTIYF.

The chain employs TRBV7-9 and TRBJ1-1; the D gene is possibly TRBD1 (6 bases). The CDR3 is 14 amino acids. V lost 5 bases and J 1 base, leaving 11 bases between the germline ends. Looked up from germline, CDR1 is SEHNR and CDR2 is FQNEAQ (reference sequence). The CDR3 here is CASSPRQANTEAFF. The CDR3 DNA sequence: TGTGCCAGCAGCCCACGACAGGCGAACACTGAAGCTTTCTTT.

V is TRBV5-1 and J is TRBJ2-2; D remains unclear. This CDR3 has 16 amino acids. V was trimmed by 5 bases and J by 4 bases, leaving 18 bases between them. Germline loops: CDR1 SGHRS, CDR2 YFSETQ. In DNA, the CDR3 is TGCGCCAGCAGGGGCAGTCCTAGTTCCTTCACCGGGGAGCTGTTTTTT. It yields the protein CASRGSPSSFTGELFF.

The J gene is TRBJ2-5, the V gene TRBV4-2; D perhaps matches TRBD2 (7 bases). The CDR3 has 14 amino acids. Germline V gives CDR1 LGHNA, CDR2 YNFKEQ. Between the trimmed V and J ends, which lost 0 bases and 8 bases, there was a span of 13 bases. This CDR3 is CASSQDLGGVTQYF. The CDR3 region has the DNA TGTGCCAGCAGCCAAGATTTAGGGGGGGTCACCCAGTACTTC.

The CDR3 region is CASSLATVANYGYTF. CDR3 nucleotides: TGTGCCAGCAGCTTAGCCACTGTTGCGAACTATGGCTACACCTTC. This chain connects TRBV7-9 to TRBJ1-2; D is uncertain. Germline V CDR1 and CDR2: SEHNR, FQNEAQ (reference sequence). The CDR3 loop spans 15 amino acids. V lost 0 bases and J lost 2, with 10 bases in between.

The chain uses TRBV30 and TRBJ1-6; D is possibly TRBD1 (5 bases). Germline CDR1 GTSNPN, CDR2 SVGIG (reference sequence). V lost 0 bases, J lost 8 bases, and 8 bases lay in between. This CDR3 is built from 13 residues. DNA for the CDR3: TGTGCCTGGAGTGTTGAGGGACATTCACCCCTCCACTTT. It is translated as CAWSVEGHSPLHF.

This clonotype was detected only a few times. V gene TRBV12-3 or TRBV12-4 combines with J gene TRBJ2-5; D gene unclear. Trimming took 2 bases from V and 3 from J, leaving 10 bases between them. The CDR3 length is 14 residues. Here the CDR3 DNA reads TGTGCCAGCAGTTTATCCAGTTGGGAAGAGACCCAGTACTTC. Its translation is CASSLSSWEETQYF.

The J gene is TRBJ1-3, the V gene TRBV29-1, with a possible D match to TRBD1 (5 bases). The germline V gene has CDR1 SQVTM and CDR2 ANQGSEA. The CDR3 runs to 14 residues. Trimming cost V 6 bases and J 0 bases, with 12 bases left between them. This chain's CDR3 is CSVADRVSGNTIYF. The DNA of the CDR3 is TGCAGCGTCGCTGACAGAGTCTCTGGAAACACCATATATTTT.

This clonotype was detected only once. As DNA, the CDR3 is TGTGCCAGCAGCACGCCCCCCGGGCCCCACTCCTACGAGCAGTACGTC. It specifies CASSTPPGPHSYEQYV. The chain employs TRBV5-6 and TRBJ2-7, with no clear D. The V end lost 4 bases, the J end lost 0 bases, and 17 bases lay between the germline ends. Germline CDR1 and CDR2: SGHDT and YYEEEE. The CDR3 is 16 amino acids.

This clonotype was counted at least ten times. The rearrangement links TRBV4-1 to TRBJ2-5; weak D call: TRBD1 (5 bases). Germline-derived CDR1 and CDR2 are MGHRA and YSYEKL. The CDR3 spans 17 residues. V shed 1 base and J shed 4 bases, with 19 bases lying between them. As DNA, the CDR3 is TGCGCCAGCAGCCAAGGGCTACACGTGACAGTTCGAGAGACCCAGTACTTC. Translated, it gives CASSQGLHVTVRETQYF.

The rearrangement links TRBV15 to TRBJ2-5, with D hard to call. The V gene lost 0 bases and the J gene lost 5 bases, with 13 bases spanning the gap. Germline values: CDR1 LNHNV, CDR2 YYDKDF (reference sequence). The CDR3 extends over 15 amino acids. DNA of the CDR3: TGTGCCACCAGCAGAGATATCAAGTTCCTGGAGACCCAGTACTTC. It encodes CATSRDIKFLETQYF.

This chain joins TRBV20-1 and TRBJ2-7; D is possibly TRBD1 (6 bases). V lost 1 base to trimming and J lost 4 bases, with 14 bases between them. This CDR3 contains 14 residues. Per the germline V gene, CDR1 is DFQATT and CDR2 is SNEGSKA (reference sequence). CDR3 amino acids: CSARATGSGYEQYF. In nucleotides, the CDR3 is TGCAGTGCTAGAGCGACAGGTTCGGGGTACGAGCAGTACTTC.

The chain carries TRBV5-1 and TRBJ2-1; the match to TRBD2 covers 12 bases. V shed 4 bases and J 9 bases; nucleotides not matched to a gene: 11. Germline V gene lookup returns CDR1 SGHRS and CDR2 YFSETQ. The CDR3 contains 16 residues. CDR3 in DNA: TGCGCCAGCAGCCCTGGACTAGCGGGGCTGCGGGTTGAGCAGTTCTTC. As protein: CASSPGLAGLRVEQFF.

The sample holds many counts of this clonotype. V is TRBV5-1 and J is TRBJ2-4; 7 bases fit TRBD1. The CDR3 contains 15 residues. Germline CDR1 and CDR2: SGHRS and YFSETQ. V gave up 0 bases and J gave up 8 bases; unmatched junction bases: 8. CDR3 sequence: CASSLEVGTVDIQYF. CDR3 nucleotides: TGCGCCAGCAGCTTGGAGGTCGGGACAGTTGACATTCAGTACTTC.